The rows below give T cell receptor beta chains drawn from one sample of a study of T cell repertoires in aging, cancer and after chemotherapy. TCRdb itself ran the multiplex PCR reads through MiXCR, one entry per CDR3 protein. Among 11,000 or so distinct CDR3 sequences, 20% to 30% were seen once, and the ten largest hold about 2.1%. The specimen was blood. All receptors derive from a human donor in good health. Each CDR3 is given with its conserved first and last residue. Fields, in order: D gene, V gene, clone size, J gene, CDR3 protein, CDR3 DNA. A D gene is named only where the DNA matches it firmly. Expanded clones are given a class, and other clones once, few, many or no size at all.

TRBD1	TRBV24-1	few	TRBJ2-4	CATSDLGSGGKNIQYF	TGTGCCACCAGTGATTTGGGGTCAGGGGGAAAAAACATTCAGTACTTC
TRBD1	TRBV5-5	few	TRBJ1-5	CASSQGQGRNQPQHF	TGTGCCAGCAGCCAGGGACAGGGAAGGAATCAGCCCCAGCATTTT
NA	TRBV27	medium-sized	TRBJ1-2	CASSFAHRYGYTF	TGTGCCAGCAGTTTCGCGCACAGATATGGCTACACCTTC
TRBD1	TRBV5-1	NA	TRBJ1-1	CASSFTGGDTEAFF	TGCGCCAGCAGCTTCACAGGGGGCGACACTGAAGCTTTCTTT
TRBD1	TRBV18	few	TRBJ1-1	CASSTGQGWTEAFF	TGTGCCAGCTCAACGGGACAGGGGTGGACTGAAGCTTTCTTT
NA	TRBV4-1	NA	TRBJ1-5	CASSQDANNQPQHF	TGCGCCAGCAGCCAAGATGCGAATAATCAGCCCCAGCATTTT
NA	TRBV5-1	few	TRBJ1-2	CASSLLLGTNYGYTF	TGCGCCAGCAGCTTGTTGTTGGGGACTAACTATGGCTACACCTTC
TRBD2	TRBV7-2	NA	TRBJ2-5	CASSPRLAGETQYF	TGTGCCAGCAGCCCTAGACTAGCTGGTGAGACCCAGTACTTC
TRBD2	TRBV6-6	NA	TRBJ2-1	CAISESRPSGGANNEQFF	TGTGCCATCAGTGAGTCGAGGCCTAGCGGGGGGGCGAACAATGAGCAGTTCTTC
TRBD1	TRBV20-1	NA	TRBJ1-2	CSAWLQGARRGYTF	TGCAGTGCCTGGTTACAGGGGGCACGGAGAGGCTACACCTTC
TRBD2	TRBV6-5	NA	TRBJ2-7	CASRLTGLADTYEQYF	TGTGCCAGCAGGCTCACCGGACTAGCGGACACCTACGAGCAGTACTTC
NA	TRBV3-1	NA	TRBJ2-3	CASRGYGPDTQYF	TGTGCCAGCAGAGGCTATGGGCCAGATACGCAGTATTTT
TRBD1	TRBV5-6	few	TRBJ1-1	CASSFRTGVGTEAFF	TGTGCCAGCAGCTTCCGGACAGGGGTAGGAACTGAAGCTTTCTTT
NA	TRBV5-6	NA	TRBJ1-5	CASSLVDQPQHF	TGTGCCAGCAGCTTGGTGGATCAGCCCCAGCATTTT
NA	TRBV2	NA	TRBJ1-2	CASSEDRTNYGYTF	TGTGCCAGCAGTGAGGACAGAACCAACTATGGCTACACCTTC
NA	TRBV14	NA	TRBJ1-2	CASSQGGGDNGYTF	TGTGCCAGCAGCCAAGGGGGAGGGGATAATGGCTACACCTTC
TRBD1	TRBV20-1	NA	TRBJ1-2	CSAPKTGAIYTF	TGCAGTGCTCCAAAGACAGGGGCGATCTACACCTTC
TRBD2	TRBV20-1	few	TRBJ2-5	CSARDLSGFLAETQYF	TGCAGTGCTAGAGATCTTAGCGGGTTTCTGGCTGAGACCCAGTACTTC
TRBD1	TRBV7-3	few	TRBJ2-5	CASSSTGGILETQYF	TGTGCCAGCAGCTCGACAGGGGGAATTTTGGAGACCCAGTACTTC
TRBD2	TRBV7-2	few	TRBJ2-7	CASRKGLAPYEQYF	TGTGCCTCAAGAAAGGGACTAGCGCCCTACGAGCAGTACTTC
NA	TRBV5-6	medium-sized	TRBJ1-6	CASSLFQASGFVSLHF	TGTGCCAGCAGCTTGTTCCAGGCCTCTGGTTTTGTGTCCCTCCACTTT
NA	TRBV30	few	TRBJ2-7	CAWMMRGSYEQYF	TGTGCCTGGATGATGAGAGGCTCCTACGAGCAGTACTTC
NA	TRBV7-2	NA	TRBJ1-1	CASSLGQLAGALF	TGTGCCAGCAGCTTAGGCCAGTTGGCCGGAGCTTTATTT
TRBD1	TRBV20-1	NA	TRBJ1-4	CSARSGQGPNEKLFF	TGCAGTGCTAGAAGTGGACAGGGACCTAATGAAAAACTGTTTTTT
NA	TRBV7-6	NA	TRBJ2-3	CASSLDPTPGTQYF	TGTGCCAGCAGCTTAGATCCCACCCCGGGTACGCAGTATTTT
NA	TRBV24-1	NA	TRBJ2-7	CATSDTSGTTYEQYF	TGTGCCACCAGTGATACCTCGGGCACAACCTACGAGCAGTACTTC
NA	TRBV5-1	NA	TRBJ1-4	CASSLTGQSNEKLFF	TGCGCCAGCAGCTTGACGGGCCAGTCTAATGAAAAACTGTTTTTT
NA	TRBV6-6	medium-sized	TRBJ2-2	CASSFDRSLLTGELFF	TGTGCCAGCAGTTTCGATCGTTCCCTCCTCACCGGGGAGCTGTTTTTT
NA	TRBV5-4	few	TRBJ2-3	CASRIHTTDTQYF	TGTGCCAGCAGGATACATACCACAGATACGCAGTATTTT
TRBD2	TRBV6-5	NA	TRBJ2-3	CASNTGTSGGTQYF	TGTGCCAGCAACACCGGGACTAGCGGAGGCACGCAGTATTTT
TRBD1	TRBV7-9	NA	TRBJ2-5	CATRKLEGGQGNF	TGTGCCACCCGGAAACTCGAGGGGGGACAGGGTAACTTC
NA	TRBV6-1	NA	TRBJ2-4	CASSVTGLVAKNIQYF	TGTGCCAGCAGTGTTACAGGCCTCGTAGCCAAAAACATTCAGTACTTC
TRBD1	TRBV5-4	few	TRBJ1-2	CASSRDSGLYGYTF	TGTGCCAGCAGCCGGGACAGCGGATTATATGGCTACACCTTC
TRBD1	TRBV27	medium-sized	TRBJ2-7	CASSLQGGFSYEQYF	TGTGCCAGCAGTTTACAAGGGGGCTTCTCCTACGAGCAGTACTTC
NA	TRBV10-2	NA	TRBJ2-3	CASSESRATDTQYF	TGCGCCAGCAGTGAGTCGCGTGCGACAGATACGCAGTATTTT
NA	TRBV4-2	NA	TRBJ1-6	CASSQFWHSGSPLHF	TGTGCCAGCAGCCAATTCTGGCACTCAGGTTCACCCCTCCACTTT
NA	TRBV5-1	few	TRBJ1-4	CASSLGVVVGDEKLFF	TGCGCCAGCAGCTTGGGAGTAGTGGTCGGGGATGAAAAACTGTTTTTT
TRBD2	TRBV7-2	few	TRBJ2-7	CASSFSTSGVSYEQYF	TGTGCCAGCAGCTTTAGTACTAGCGGGGTCTCCTACGAGCAGTACTTC
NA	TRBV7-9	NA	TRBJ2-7	CASSPQGSSSYEQYF	TGTGCCAGCAGCCCCCAAGGCAGCAGCTCCTACGAGCAGTACTTC
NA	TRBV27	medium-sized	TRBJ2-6	CASRRPVSGANVLTF	TGTGCCAGCAGGCGTCCTGTCTCTGGGGCCAACGTCCTGACTTTC
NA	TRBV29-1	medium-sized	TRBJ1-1	CSAPGWGTEAFF	TGCAGTGCCCCCGGGTGGGGCACTGAAGCTTTCTTT
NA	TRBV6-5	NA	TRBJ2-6	CASSHQVSGANVLTF	TGTGCCAGCAGTCATCAGGTCTCTGGGGCCAACGTCCTGACTTTC
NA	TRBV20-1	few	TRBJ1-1	CSVADKNTEAFF	TGCAGTGTTGCGGACAAGAACACTGAAGCTTTCTTT
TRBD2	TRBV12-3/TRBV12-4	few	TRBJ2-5	CASSPNLGLAGGRYQETQYF	TGTGCCAGCAGCCCCAATCTGGGACTAGCGGGGGGCAGGTACCAAGAGACCCAGTACTTC
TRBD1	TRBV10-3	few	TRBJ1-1	CAIREDRATEAFF	TGTGCCATCAGGGAGGACAGGGCCACTGAAGCTTTCTTT
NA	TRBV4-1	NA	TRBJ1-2	CASSHSHSYGHTF	TGCGCCAGCAGCCATTCCCACAGCTATGGCCACACCTTC
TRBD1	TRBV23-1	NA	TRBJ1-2	CASSHPRDRGIRMGGYTF	TGCGCCAGCAGTCACCCCCGGGACAGGGGGATTCGGATGGGCGGCTACACCTTC
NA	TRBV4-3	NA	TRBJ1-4	CASSQDLPRATNEKLFF	TGCGCCAGCAGCCAAGATCTTCCGAGGGCAACTAATGAAAAACTGTTTTTT
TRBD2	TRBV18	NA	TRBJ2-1	CASSPPSGGANEQFF	TGTGCCAGCTCACCACCCAGCGGGGGGGCCAATGAGCAGTTCTTC
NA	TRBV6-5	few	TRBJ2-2	CASSYRDNTGELFF	TGTGCCAGCAGTTACCGGGACAACACCGGGGAGCTGTTTTTT
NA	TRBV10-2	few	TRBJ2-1	CASRGAGPYNEQFF	TGCGCCAGCCGGGGGGCAGGGCCCTACAATGAGCAGTTCTTC